Listed here are 26 T cell receptor beta chains from one sample, sequenced in a study of blood T cell repertoires in COVID-19. Produced via immunoSEQ multiplex PCR; TCRdb's table is partial and in-frame only. The sample has 80,000 to 100,000 clones, around 83% seen once. Material for sequencing was peripheral blood. The source of these receptors is a woman of 80 years or more in a cohort sampled during active or convalescent COVID-19.

The CDR3 DNA is TGTGCCAGTAGTATGGGGCAGATGAATTCACCCCTCCACTTT. Translated, it gives CASSMGQMNSPLHF. The V gene is TRBV19, the J gene TRBJ1-6; tentatively, D is TRBD1 (5 bases). This CDR3 spans 14 amino acids. The V gene lost 3 bases and the J gene lost 7 bases, with 10 bases spanning the gap. Germline values: CDR1 LNHDA, CDR2 SQIVND (reference sequence).

The chain uses TRBV28 and TRBJ2-1; weak D call: TRBD1 (6 bases). Germline assignment: CDR1 MDHEN and CDR2 SYDVKM. The CDR3 spans 15 residues. V dropped 7 bases and J dropped 3 bases, with 16 bases sitting between them. CDR3 residues: CASNRAGANYNEQFF. The DNA for the CDR3 is TGTGCCAGCAATAGAGCAGGGGCCAACTACAATGAGCAGTTCTTC.

This sequence joins TRBV5-1 and TRBJ1-6, with 10 nucleotides matching TRBD1. Germline values: CDR1 SGHRS, CDR2 YFSETQ. The CDR3 covers 16 residues. After removal of 2 bases from V and 6 bases from J, the junction contained 5 bases not matched to a gene. The CDR3 region is CASSFETGGGNSPLHF. DNA of the CDR3: TGCGCCAGCAGCTTCGAGACAGGGGGCGGTAATTCACCCCTCCACTTT.

The V gene is TRBV5-4, the J gene TRBJ1-6; the match to TRBD1 covers 7 bases. This CDR3 is 15 amino acids long. V lost 3 bases and J lost 10; bases outside the gene matches: 10. CDR1 is SGHNT and CDR2 is YYREEE in the germline V gene (reference sequence). CDR3 amino acids: CASSSIQGNGSPLHF. Here the CDR3 DNA reads TGTGCCAGCAGCTCCATACAGGGGAATGGGTCACCCCTCCACTTT.

The rearrangement joins TRBV5-6 to TRBJ1-1; D uncertain. Germline lookup yields CDR1 SGHDT and CDR2 YYEEEE. V dropped 4 bases and J dropped 6 bases, with 19 bases sitting between them. This CDR3 region has 15 residues. The CDR3 coding sequence is TGTGCCAGCAGCGTCGTCGGTAACTTACTCCCTGAAGCTTTCTTT. Translating gives CASSVVGNLLPEAFF.

At least ten counts were recorded for this clone. CDR3: CASSPGMLNTEAFF. CDR3 coding DNA: TGTGCCAGCAGCCCCGGGATGTTGAACACTGAAGCTTTCTTT. The chain has TRBV7-8 and TRBJ1-1; D not resolved. The germline V gene encodes CDR1 SGHVS and CDR2 FQNEAQ. Trimming removed 5 bases at V and 0 bases at J, with 10 bases between. The CDR3 length is 14 residues.

This clone is a singleton in its sample. The V and J genes are TRBV6-5 and TRBJ1-3; D may be TRBD1 (5 bases). There are 15 residues in the CDR3. Per the germline V gene, CDR1 is MNHEY and CDR2 is SVGAGI. V was shortened by 7 bases and J by 0 bases, with 13 bases between the two germline ends. CDR3 bases: TGTGCCAGCACCGGGGAGGGGATCTCTGGAAACACCATATATTTT. Protein product: CASTGEGISGNTIYF.

This clone was recorded only once. The rearrangement uses TRBV6-5 and TRBJ2-1, with 10 bases aligning to TRBD2. Looked up from germline, CDR1 is MNHEY and CDR2 is SVGAGI. This CDR3 is 14 amino acids long. V was pared by 4 bases and J by 6 bases, with 3 bases of the junction left unmatched. The CDR3 coding sequence is TGTGCCAGCAGTTTAGCGGGAGGAAGCAATGAGCAGTTCTTC. Its translation: CASSLAGGSNEQFF.

The genes are TRBV19 and TRBJ2-7, with no clear D. The V and J ends lost 5 bases and 0 bases respectively, with 8 bases between them. Germline V gene sequence: CDR1 LNHDA, CDR2 SQIVND (reference sequence). The CDR3 has 13 amino acids. The CDR3, as DNA: TGTGCCAGTAGTCCCACCGGCTCCTACGAGCAGTACTTC. It encodes CASSPTGSYEQYF.

J is TRBJ1-4 and V is TRBV11-3; D gene uncertain. The CDR3 is made up of 15 amino acids. The V and J ends lost 5 bases and 5 bases respectively, with 15 bases between them. The germline V gene has CDR1 SGHNT and CDR2 YENEEA. The CDR3 loop is CASSPRWSTNEKLFF. The CDR3 DNA sequence: TGTGCCAGCAGCCCCCGGTGGAGCACAAATGAAAAACTGTTTTTT.

This chain connects TRBV2 to TRBJ1-4; tentative D call: TRBD1 (6 bases). The CDR3 loop spans 16 amino acids. Trimming stripped 2 bases from V and 2 bases from J, with 12 bases between. Germline V gene sequence: CDR1 SNHLY, CDR2 FYNNEI. This chain's CDR3 is CASSETTGLTNEKLFF. The DNA of the CDR3 is TGTGCCAGCAGTGAAACCACAGGGTTGACTAATGAAAAACTGTTTTTT.

This clone appeared a single time. The chain is built from TRBV4-1 and TRBJ2-5; weak D call: TRBD1 (6 bases). V was clipped by 0 bases and J by 5 bases, with 10 bases between them. This CDR3 is 14 amino acids long. The V gene's germline CDR1 is MGHRA and CDR2 YSYEKL. This chain's CDR3 is CASSQDGQTETQYF. The CDR3 DNA reads TGCGCCAGCAGCCAAGACGGACAGACGGAGACCCAGTACTTC.

The chain couples TRBV7-9 to TRBJ1-1; D is uncertain. The CDR3 has 12 residues. Per the germline V gene, CDR1 is SEHNR and CDR2 is FQNEAQ (reference sequence). With 5 bases removed from V and 10 bases from J, the gap between germline ends came to 14 bases. CDR3 sequence (DNA): TGTGCCAGCAGCCGTACCGGGAAAGGAGCTTTCTTT. Its translation: CASSRTGKGAFF.

The CDR3 reads CASSRRGLEETQYF. The CDR3 DNA follows: TGTGCCAGCAGCCGAAGGGGACTAGAAGAGACCCAGTACTTC. The chain carries TRBV3-1 (or the pseudogene TRBV3-2) and TRBJ2-5; 8 positions match TRBD2. The ends lost 4 bases at V and 3 bases at J; junction bases unmatched: 4. The V gene's germline CDR1 is LGHDT and CDR2 YNNKEL (reference sequence). The CDR3 totals 14 residues.

V gene TRBV19 combines with J gene TRBJ2-1; 7 nucleotides line up with TRBD2. The CDR3 length is 15 residues. Trimming removed 7 bases from V and 4 bases from J; junction bases left unmatched: 10. Germline V CDR1 and CDR2: LNHDA, SQIVND (reference sequence). The CDR3 spells CASTGGSSFYNEQFF. CDR3 coding DNA: TGTGCCAGTACGGGCGGGAGCTCCTTTTACAATGAGCAGTTCTTC.

This clone has just a few counts. This chain connects TRBV29-1 to TRBJ1-5, with D uncertain. The V end was cut by 4 bases, the J end by 0 bases, with 7 bases between. CDR1 and CDR2 (germline): SQVTM, ANQGSEA. The CDR3 sequence is 13 residues long. CDR3 amino acids: CSVGGGSNQPQHF. The CDR3 DNA sequence: TGCAGCGTTGGTGGCGGTAGCAATCAGCCCCAGCATTTT. Complete variable domain (other parts from reference TRBV29-1 and TRBJ1-5): SAVISQKPSRDICQRGTSLTIQCQVDSQVTMMFWYRQQPGQSLTLIATANQGSEATYESGFVIDKFPISRPNLTFSTLTVSNMSPEDSSIYLCSVGGGSNQPQHFGDGTRLSIL.

The CDR3 protein is CASRSTLSSYNEQFF. The CDR3 DNA reads TGCGCCAGCAGGTCAACGTTGAGCTCCTACAATGAGCAGTTCTTC. This chain uses TRBV5-1 with TRBJ2-1; unclear D gene. The CDR3 runs to 15 residues. Germline V lookup: CDR1 SGHRS, CDR2 YFSETQ. V dropped 5 bases and J dropped 0 bases, with 12 bases sitting between them. Complete variable domain (other parts from reference TRBV5-1 and TRBJ2-1): KAGVTQTPRYLIKTRGQQVTLSCSPISGHRSVSWYQQTPGQGLQFLFEYFSETQRNKGNFPGRFSGRQFSNSRSEMNVSTLELGDSALYLCASRSTLSSYNEQFFGPGTRLTVL.

This clone showed up just once. The chain couples TRBV30 to TRBJ1-5; TRBD1 is a possible D gene (5 bases). This CDR3 contains 13 residues. V lost 2 bases and J lost 4, with 9 bases in between. From germline, CDR1 is GTSNPN and CDR2 SVGIG (reference sequence). The DNA of the CDR3 is TGTGCCTGGAGTACCGGGGGTAATCAGCCCCAGCATTTT. Translating it yields CAWSTGGNQPQHF. The variable domain in full, with the rest retrieved from reference TRBV30 and TRBJ1-5, is SQTIHQWPATLVQPVGSPLSLECTVEGTSNPNLYWYRQAAGRGLQLLFYSVGIGQISSEVPQNLSASRPQDRQFILSSKKLLLSDSGFYLCAWSTGGNQPQHFGDGTRLSIL.

The chain carries TRBV7-9 and TRBJ1-6; 8 nucleotides align to TRBD1. The CDR3 has 14 amino acids. Germline CDR1 is SEHNR and CDR2 is FQNEAQ (reference sequence). V shed 5 bases, J shed 7 bases, and the junction held 4 bases outside the gene matches. DNA for the CDR3: TGTGCCAGCAGCACCGGGACAGGAAATTCACCCCTCCACTTT. This sequence encodes CASSTGTGNSPLHF.

The chain recombines TRBV28 with TRBJ2-1, with TRBD2 matching over 9 bases. With 7 bases clipped from V and 9 bases from J, the junction kept 7 bases outside the gene matches. CDR3 length equals 13 residues. Germline CDR1 and CDR2: MDHEN and SYDVKM. CDR3 region: CASILAGYTEQFF. The CDR3 DNA sequence: TGTGCCAGCATTCTAGCGGGATATACTGAGCAGTTCTTC.

The genes are TRBV5-4 and TRBJ2-3; D remains ambiguous. CDR1 is SGHNT, CDR2 YYREEE, per germline (reference sequence). The V end was cut by 4 bases, the J end by 2 bases, with 11 bases between. The CDR3 sequence is 14 residues long. The CDR3 region has the DNA TGTGCCAGCAGCCGATCTGCCTACACAGATACGCAGTATTTT. It yields the protein CASSRSAYTDTQYF.

The chain has TRBV9 and TRBJ2-3; D is ambiguous. This CDR3 has 14 amino acids. Germline CDR1 and CDR2: SGDLS and YYNGEE. The germline V and J ends were trimmed by 2 bases and 4 bases, with 11 bases remaining between them. The CDR3 nucleotides are TGTGCCAGCAGCGTCTTAGTAACCCCAGATACGCAGTATTTT. Residues: CASSVLVTPDTQYF.

The V call is TRBV28, the J call TRBJ1-5, with 8 bases lining up with TRBD1. CDR3 size: 15 residues. Losses at the gene ends were 8 bases for V and 5 bases for J; bases not matched to a gene: 11. Germline-derived CDR1 and CDR2 are MDHEN and SYDVKM. In DNA form, the CDR3 reads TGTGCCAGCGGGAAACCGGGACAGGCATATCAGCCCCAGCATTTT. Its translation is CASGKPGQAYQPQHF.

The chain has TRBV29-1 and TRBJ2-1; TRBD2 aligns across 9 bases. Germline values: CDR1 SQVTM, CDR2 ANQGSEA. Unmatched junction bases numbered 6, after V lost 6 bases and J lost 3 bases. The CDR3 is 14 residues long. CDR3 sequence reads: CSVTRTSVYNEQFF. CDR3 DNA: TGCAGCGTCACCAGGACTAGCGTCTACAATGAGCAGTTCTTC.

This clone has only one observation. The chain is built from TRBV5-1 and TRBJ1-1; the D is unclear. V lost 0 bases, J lost 4 bases, and 19 bases lay in between. CDR1 and CDR2 from the germline V gene are SGHRS and YFSETQ. The length of the CDR3 is 17 residues. Here the CDR3 reads CASSLEGWELLATEAFF. CDR3 DNA: TGCGCCAGCAGCTTGGAAGGTTGGGAGCTGCTGGCCACTGAAGCTTTCTTT.

The chain employs TRBV11-2 and TRBJ2-7, with TRBD2 matching over 8 bases. The CDR3 sequence is 15 residues long. CDR1 is SGHAT, CDR2 FQNNGV, per germline. The V segment lost 3 bases and the J segment 6 bases; nucleotides outside the gene matches: 10. CDR3 DNA sequence: TGTGCCAGCAGCTTCCAAAGTAGCGGGAAAGGCGAGCAGTACGTC. This translates into CASSFQSSGKGEQYV.